This T cell receptor (beta chain) is drawn from a study of shared clonotypes between healthy human individuals. Study-wide context: Donors, aged 18 to 49, were a couple of women and a few men.

This CDR3 region has 13 residues. Germline V gives CDR1 SEHNR, CDR2 FQNEAQ (reference sequence). V was clipped by 6 bases and J by 4 bases, with 9 bases between them. Assay runs were performed at deep level. The assay was immunoSEQ multiplex PCR, and TCRdb's table has in-frame clones only and misses some. Among fewer than 600,000 clones, roughly three quarters were seen once, and the ten largest hold more than 10%. Study-level findings and limits: The small donor group covered limited genetic and exposure diversity.

About this clone itself: As yet, its antigen is unknown.

Participating donors were healthy, HIV-negative adults free of recent acute infections or vaccinations. This TCR derives from a woman aged 40-49 years in good health. Some clones in this sample may be carry-over from other donors' samples. The gene calls are TRBV7-9 and TRBJ1-4; D is unclear. Material: PBMCs. This CDR3 reads CASSPGLNEKLFF. Here the CDR3 DNA reads TGTGCCAGCAGTCCAGGACTTAATGAAAAACTGTTTTTT.